This TCR beta chain was identified during a study of STAT5B mutations in CD4+ large granular lymphocyte leukemia. Concerning this clone: Its antigen is unidentified.

Study findings and constraints: Over 20% of private leukemic clonotypes occurred rarely in other patients' non-leukemic repertoires. Patient CD4-sorted repertoires looked more clonal than healthy CD4+ repertoires, even without putative leukemic clones.

The CDR3 totals 14 residues. The germline gives CDR1 MDHEN, CDR2 SYDVKM. Trimming removed 1 base from V and 0 bases from J, with 6 bases in between. This table comes from immunoSEQ multiplex PCR, and its TCRdb copy is limited to in-frame clones, with some not included. The sample consists of about 22,000 clones, around 78% of them appearing once. The specimen sequenced was CD4+ T cells from blood buffy coats. The chain combines TRBV28 with TRBJ1-1; no clear D gene. The TCR originated in a human donor in good health. CDR3 sequence: CASSLSLLNTEAFF. The CDR3, as DNA: TGTGCCAGCAGTTTATCATTACTGAACACTGAAGCTTTCTTT. The variable domain in full, completed from reference TRBV28 and TRBJ1-1, reads DVKVTQSSRYLVKRTGEKVFLECVQDMDHENMFWYRQDPGLGLRLIYFSYDVKMKEKGDIPEGYSVSREKKERFSLILESASTNQTSMYLCASSLSLLNTEAFFGQGTRLTVV.